This T cell receptor (beta chain) was recovered during a study of early T cells in non-severe SARS-CoV-2 infection. The wider study: It was bulk RNA from unsorted whole blood that was sequenced, and the chains were unpaired.

V lost 6 bases and J lost 6; bases outside the gene matches: 19. The CDR3 has 19 residues. From germline, CDR1 is LNHDA and CDR2 SQIVND (reference sequence). Study-level findings and limits: Matching results from VDJdb favored anti-spike CD8 responses, leaving private and CD4 specificities undetected.

Each single cDNA molecule received a unique molecular identifier. TCRdb processed the 5' RACE reads anew with MiXCR; each CDR3 protein has one entry. The sample lists roughly 72,000 distinct CDR3 sequences; more than 10% were seen once. This clonotype came up a few times. The target antigen is unknown. Source material: whole blood. The TCR originated in an adult who was a healthcare worker with PCR-confirmed SARS-CoV-2 infection or an uninfected control (not recorded which). This chain links TRBV19 with TRBJ2-5; 13 bases agree with TRBD2. The CDR3 here is CASRDMRTSGRGGRKTQYF. CDR3 nucleotide sequence: TGTGCCAGTAGAGATATGAGGACTAGCGGGAGAGGTGGGAGAAAGACCCAGTACTTC. The full variable domain, with the rest looked up from reference TRBV19 and TRBJ2-5, is DGGITQSPKYLFRKEGQNVTLSCEQNLNHDAMYWYRQDPGQGLRLIYYSQIVNDFQKGDIAEGYSVSREKKESFPLTVTSAQKNPTAFYLCASRDMRTSGRGGRKTQYFGPGTRLLVL.